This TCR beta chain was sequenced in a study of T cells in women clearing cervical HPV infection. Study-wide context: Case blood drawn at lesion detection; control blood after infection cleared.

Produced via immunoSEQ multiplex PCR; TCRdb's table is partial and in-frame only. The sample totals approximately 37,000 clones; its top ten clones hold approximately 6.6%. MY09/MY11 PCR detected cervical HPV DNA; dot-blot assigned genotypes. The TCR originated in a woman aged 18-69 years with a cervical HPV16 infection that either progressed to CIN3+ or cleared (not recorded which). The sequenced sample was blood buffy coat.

Partial CDR3 DNA: TGTGCCAGCAGCTTAGAGGCTAGCCCCAATGAC. It is translated as CASSLEASPND. The entire CDR3 protein is CASSLEASPNDYTF. This sequence joins TRBV7-9 and TRBJ1-2; D not resolved. The CDR3 end is not reached by the read, which stops 3 residues before it; the germline J gene fills it in. CDR1 and CDR2 (germline): SEHNR, FQNEAQ (reference sequence). The CDR3 has 14 residues.